One and the same sample provided the 29 T cell receptor beta chains below, sequenced in a study of memory CD4+ T cells and cytomegalovirus serostatus (dated by TCRdb to the late 2010s). A FACSAria II was used to sort memory CD4+ T cells, defined as single viable CD3+CD4+CD8-CD45RO+ cells. The protocol used for the library was the immunoSEQ multiplex PCR assay. Here the immuneACCESS table is served through TCRdb, limited to in-frame sequences with V and J called. Missing clones are a known gap in these copies; in checked studies unresolved V genes cover under half, and the rest lacks a known reason. The sample table records some 67,000 clones; about three quarters of these occur just once. About 4.3% of the sample is in the top ten clones. What was sequenced was memory CD4+ T cells from blood. These receptors came from an adult in good health and CMV-seropositive.

The genes are TRBV29-1 and TRBJ2-1; 8 bases match TRBD2. Germline V gene lookup returns CDR1 SQVTM and CDR2 ANQGSEA. The J segment lost 9 bases and the V segment lost 6 bases, leaving 7 bases of the junction unmatched. This CDR3 spans 12 amino acids. CDR3 region: CSVGSGKGEQFF. CDR3 DNA: TGCAGCGTGGGTAGCGGGAAGGGTGAGCAGTTCTTC.

The gene calls are TRBV10-3 and TRBJ2-7; the D gene is possibly TRBD1 (6 bases). The germline CDR1 and CDR2 sequences are ENHRY and SYGVKD. Trimming pared 2 bases from V and 0 bases from J, leaving 8 bases between. The CDR3 has 14 residues. CDR3 DNA sequence: TGTGCCATCAGTGAGGCCAGGGGCTCCTACGAGCAGTACTTC. Translated: CAISEARGSYEQYF.

The chain carries TRBV19 and TRBJ1-1; no reliable D call. With 5 bases removed from V and 1 base from J, the gap between germline ends came to 11 bases. The CDR3 length is 14 residues. CDR1 and CDR2 (germline): LNHDA, SQIVND (reference sequence). The CDR3 region has the DNA TGTGCCAGTAGTCCTCGTTTGGAGAACACTGAAGCTTTCTTT. Protein product: CASSPRLENTEAFF.

This chain uses TRBV7-3 with TRBJ2-3; D remains unclear. Germline-derived CDR1 and CDR2 are SGHTA and FQGTGA. V dropped 5 bases and J dropped 4 bases, with 13 bases sitting between them. The CDR3 extends over 14 amino acids. CDR3 loop: CASSLLTSPDTQYF. DNA of the CDR3: TGTGCCAGCAGCCTTTTGACTTCTCCAGATACGCAGTATTTT.

The J gene is TRBJ2-5, the V gene TRBV30; D assignment may be TRBD1 or TRBD2 (5 bases each). The CDR3 is 14 amino acids. Germline V CDR1 and CDR2: GTSNPN, SVGIG (reference sequence). With 4 bases removed from V and 1 base from J, the gap between germline ends came to 13 bases. The CDR3 sequence is CAWNLGTVQETQYF. CDR3 bases: TGTGCCTGGAATCTGGGGACCGTCCAAGAGACCCAGTACTTC.

The chain recombines TRBV7-3 with TRBJ2-3; 8 bases align to TRBD2. V dropped 3 bases and J dropped 2; count of bases not matched to a gene: 7. There are 16 residues in the CDR3. CDR1 is SGHTA and CDR2 is FQGTGA in the germline V gene. The CDR3 DNA reads TGTGCCAGCAGCTTGACCGGGACTAGTATCACAGATACGCAGTATTTT. It translates to CASSLTGTSITDTQYF. Full variable domain (rest looked up from reference TRBV7-3 and TRBJ2-3): GAGVSQTPSNKVTEKGKYVELRCDPISGHTALYWYRQSLGQGPEFLIYFQGTGAADDSGLPNDRFFAVRPEGSVSTLKIQRTERGDSAVYLCASSLTGTSITDTQYFGPGTRLTVL.

V usage is TRBV19 and J usage is TRBJ2-5, with 11 bases matching TRBD1. The junction had 4 bases not matched to a gene; V was cut back by 5 bases and J by 2 bases. CDR3 length: 15 residues. CDR1 LNHDA and CDR2 SQIVND come from the germline V gene (reference sequence). CDR3 region: CASSLDRGRQETQYF. CDR3 DNA sequence: TGTGCCAGTAGTCTGGACAGGGGGCGTCAAGAGACCCAGTACTTC.

This rearrangement joins TRBV19 to TRBJ1-5, with TRBD1 matching 7 bases. The CDR3 spans 15 residues. J was trimmed by 1 base and V by 3 bases; bases with no gene match: 3. Per the germline V gene, CDR1 is LNHDA and CDR2 is SQIVND (reference sequence). The CDR3 coding sequence is TGTGCCAGTAGTATCGCACAGGGGAGCAATCAGCCCCAGCATTTT. It specifies CASSIAQGSNQPQHF.

In this sample, this clone turned up once. The chain recombines TRBV7-9 with TRBJ1-2, with 11 bases matching TRBD1. CDR3 length: 15 amino acids. Germline V CDR1 and CDR2: SEHNR, FQNEAQ (reference sequence). The V gene end was trimmed by 5 bases and the J gene end by 6 bases; junction bases not matched to a gene: 8. The CDR3 sequence: CASSPDRGRLDGYTF. The CDR3 DNA is TGTGCCAGCAGCCCGGACAGGGGGCGACTAGATGGCTACACCTTC.

V gene TRBV11-2 combines with J gene TRBJ2-5; TRBD2 matches at 11 bases. The CDR3 contains 18 residues. V lost 3 bases, J lost 4 bases, and 13 bases stayed unmatched. From germline, CDR1 is SGHAT and CDR2 FQNNGV. The CDR3 region has the DNA TGTGCCAGCAGCTTGGGGTGGGTTAGCGGGGGGGCAGCAGAGACCCAGTACTTC. Its protein is CASSLGWVSGGAAETQYF.

The genes are TRBV4-1 and TRBJ2-3, with 13 bases fitting TRBD2. This CDR3 contains 15 residues. The V and J ends lost 3 bases and 3 bases, in that order; junction bases with no gene match: 0. The germline V gene encodes CDR1 MGHRA and CDR2 YSYEKL. CDR3 sequence: CASSQTSGRTDTQYF. CDR3 bases: TGCGCCAGCAGCCAGACTAGCGGGAGGACAGATACGCAGTATTTT.

This clone was detected only once. The genes are TRBV12-1 and TRBJ2-7; TRBD2 is the table's D call, not checked against the DNA. TRBV12-1 represents a pseudogene. This CDR3 contains 14 residues. CDR3 DNA: TGTGCCAGCAGCTCGGACACTGGGGGGGTCGAGCAGTACTTC. Protein: CASSSDTGGVEQYF.

This clone was seen just once. V and J are TRBV4-1 and TRBJ1-2; 11 bases agree with TRBD1. Unmatched junction bases numbered 3, after V lost 3 bases and J lost 3 bases. Germline V lookup: CDR1 MGHRA, CDR2 YSYEKL. This CDR3 has 15 residues. The CDR3 DNA follows: TGCGCCAGCAGCCACTGGGACAGGGGGGACTATGGCTACACCTTC. This gives the protein CASSHWDRGDYGYTF.

The chain couples TRBV5-5 to TRBJ2-5; 15 bases are a match to TRBD2. The CDR3 sequence is 16 residues long. V trimming: 4 bases; J trimming: 7 bases; junction bases outside the gene matches: 8. CDR1 is SGHKS and CDR2 is YYEKEE in the germline V gene (reference sequence). CDR3 sequence: CASSRGTSGRSGTQYF. For the CDR3, the DNA is TGTGCCAGCAGCCGTGGGACTAGCGGGAGGTCAGGGACCCAGTACTTC.

The chain recombines TRBV2 with TRBJ2-7; 10 bases match TRBD2. The CDR3 length is 12 residues. The germline V gene has CDR1 SNHLY and CDR2 FYNNEI. V lost 7 bases and J lost 4; bases outside the gene matches: 1. The CDR3 DNA reads as TGTGCCAGCAAGACTAGCGGGTACGAGCAGTACTTC. It encodes CASKTSGYEQYF.

V and J are TRBV4-2 and TRBJ2-3, with 8 bases that match TRBD2. The CDR3 spans 15 residues. The J segment lost 4 bases and the V segment lost 3 bases, leaving 6 bases of the junction unmatched. Germline CDR1 reads LGHNA; CDR2 reads YNFKEQ. The CDR3 DNA sequence: TGTGCCAGCAGCCAGGAGCGGGAGTTAGCAGATACGCAGTATTTT. It translates to CASSQERELADTQYF.

This chain connects TRBV5-1 to TRBJ2-3, with 9 bases matching TRBD1. Germline assignment: CDR1 SGHRS and CDR2 YFSETQ. The CDR3 length is 17 residues. J lost 3 bases, V lost 0 bases, and 8 bases had no gene match. Here the CDR3 reads CASSLEGTGRLTDTQYF. The CDR3 DNA is TGCGCCAGCAGCTTGGAGGGGACAGGGAGGTTAACAGATACGCAGTATTTT. The entire variable domain, with the rest obtained from reference TRBV5-1 and TRBJ2-3, is as follows: KAGVTQTPRYLIKTRGQQVTLSCSPISGHRSVSWYQQTPGQGLQFLFEYFSETQRNKGNFPGRFSGRQFSNSRSEMNVSTLELGDSALYLCASSLEGTGRLTDTQYFGPGTRLTVL.

This clone was observed a handful of times. The rearrangement joins TRBV19 to TRBJ1-1; the D gene is possibly TRBD1 (6 bases). Trimming cost V 10 bases and J 0 bases, with 12 bases left between them. Germline CDR1 is LNHDA and CDR2 is SQIVND (reference sequence). CDR3 length: 13 amino acids. This CDR3 is CATGWTVNTEAFF. The CDR3 DNA sequence: TGTGCCACCGGATGGACAGTGAACACTGAAGCTTTCTTT. The full variable domain, rest sourced from reference TRBV19 and TRBJ1-1, is DGGITQSPKYLFRKEGQNVTLSCEQNLNHDAMYWYRQDPGQGLRLIYYSQIVNDFQKGDIAEGYSVSREKKESFPLTVTSAQKNPTAFYLCATGWTVNTEAFFGQGTRLTVV.

V gene TRBV2 combines with J gene TRBJ1-2, with 10 bases identical to TRBD1. Germline V gives CDR1 SNHLY, CDR2 FYNNEI. The trim removed 4 bases at V and 8 bases at J, leaving 7 bases unmatched. CDR3 length: 14 amino acids. The CDR3 is CASSATGTGDGYTF. The CDR3 DNA sequence: TGTGCCAGCAGTGCTACCGGGACAGGGGACGGCTACACCTTC.

This clone has only one observation. This chain uses TRBV2 with TRBJ2-6; TRBD1 is a possible D gene (5 bases). The CDR3 is 18 residues long. V lost 4 bases and J 0 bases, leaving 16 bases between the germline ends. Germline assignment: CDR1 SNHLY and CDR2 FYNNEI. The CDR3 DNA is TGTGCCAGCAGTGGCAGGGTAGGATCAGACTCTGGGGCCAACGTCCTGACTTTC. It translates to CASSGRVGSDSGANVLTF.

The rearrangement uses TRBV19 and TRBJ1-1; 9 positions agree with TRBD1. J lost 4 bases, V lost 8 bases, and 11 bases had no gene match. CDR1 LNHDA and CDR2 SQIVND come from the germline V gene (reference sequence). The CDR3 runs 15 residues. CDR3 sequence reads: CASAGVGTGSTEAFF. The CDR3 region has the DNA TGTGCCAGTGCCGGGGTCGGGACAGGGAGCACTGAAGCTTTCTTT. The whole variable domain, filled in from reference TRBV19 and TRBJ1-1, reads DGGITQSPKYLFRKEGQNVTLSCEQNLNHDAMYWYRQDPGQGLRLIYYSQIVNDFQKGDIAEGYSVSREKKESFPLTVTSAQKNPTAFYLCASAGVGTGSTEAFFGQGTRLTVV.

The rearrangement links TRBV6-1 to TRBJ2-7, with D unclear. The germline CDR1 and CDR2 sequences are MNHNS and SASEGT. The CDR3 contains 14 residues. V lost 7 bases and J 1 base, leaving 14 bases between the germline ends. This CDR3 is CASKSAFGSYEQYF. The CDR3, as DNA: TGTGCCAGCAAATCCGCTTTTGGATCCTACGAGCAGTACTTC.

The V gene is TRBV28, the J gene TRBJ2-3; 10 bases align to TRBD1. Germline V gives CDR1 MDHEN, CDR2 SYDVKM. This CDR3 is 15 amino acids long. The J segment lost 3 bases and the V segment lost 5 bases, leaving 5 bases of the junction unmatched. CDR3 nucleotide sequence: TGTGCCAGCAGTGCCGGGACAGGGGAAACAGATACGCAGTATTTT. This codes for CASSAGTGETDTQYF.

There are a few counts of this clone. The V and J genes are TRBV6-5 and TRBJ1-2; 7 bases are a match to TRBD1. The germline V gene encodes CDR1 MNHEY and CDR2 SVGAGI. Trimming took 4 bases from V and 2 from J; bases not matched to a gene: 1. CDR3 size: 13 residues. As DNA, the CDR3 is TGTGCCAGCAGTTTGACAGGGAACTATGGCTACACCTTC. Encoded protein: CASSLTGNYGYTF.

This clone was picked up a small number of times. V is TRBV29-1 and J is TRBJ2-2, with TRBD2 as a possible D gene (5 bases). The CDR3 totals 14 residues. V was clipped by 4 bases and J by 7 bases, with 16 bases between them. Germline V gene lookup returns CDR1 SQVTM and CDR2 ANQGSEA. The CDR3 DNA sequence: TGCAGCGTTGGTCGTGGAATGGGGAGCGGGGAGCTGTTTTTT. Translated, it gives CSVGRGMGSGELFF.

This clone was detected once. The chain employs TRBV18 and TRBJ2-2; a weak D match, TRBD1 (5 bases). Germline loops: CDR1 KGHSH, CDR2 LQKENI. The CDR3 has 16 amino acids. The ends were cut back, 1 base at V and 8 bases at J, with 17 bases in the middle. In DNA, the CDR3 is TGTGCCAGCTCACCACGGTGGGGCAGGACGGCAGGGGAGCTGTTTTTT. Translation gives CASSPRWGRTAGELFF.

This clone was counted a single time. The genes are TRBV7-2 and TRBJ1-1, with 7 bases fitting TRBD1. Per germline, CDR1 SGHTA and CDR2 FQGNSA. The CDR3 length is 15 residues. V shed 5 bases and J 8 bases; nucleotides not matched to a gene: 14. The CDR3 sequence: CASSPHPTGFNEAFF. The DNA of the CDR3 is TGTGCCAGCAGCCCCCACCCGACAGGGTTCAACGAAGCTTTCTTT. Complete variable domain (other parts from reference TRBV7-2 and TRBJ1-1): GAGVSQSPSNKVTEKGKDVELRCDPISGHTALYWYRQSLGQGLEFLIYFQGNSAPDKSGLPSDRFSAERTGGSVSTLTIQRTQQEDSAVYLCASSPHPTGFNEAFFGQGTRLTVV.

The genes are TRBV5-1 and TRBJ2-7; the match to TRBD2 covers 10 bases. CDR1 and CDR2 from the germline V gene are SGHRS and YFSETQ. After removal of 4 bases from V and 1 base from J, the junction contained 14 bases not matched to a gene. This CDR3 is built from 18 residues. This chain's CDR3 is CASSRGGVSGGLSYEQYF. Written as DNA, the CDR3 is TGCGCCAGCAGCCGAGGGGGGGTTAGCGGGGGGCTGTCCTACGAGCAGTACTTC.

The CDR3 DNA is TGTGCCAGTAGTATCGTTGGCCAGATGAACACTGAAGCTTTCTTT. Translating it yields CASSIVGQMNTEAFF. This chain connects TRBV19 to TRBJ1-1; D call uncertain. The germline V gene has CDR1 LNHDA and CDR2 SQIVND (reference sequence). V was shortened by 3 bases and J by 0 bases, with 11 bases between the two germline ends. The CDR3 loop spans 15 amino acids.